The sequence of this T cell receptor beta chain was determined in a study of glioma-infiltrating T cells. General observations from the study: Only very few CDR3 sequences appeared in both tissue and blood.

This clonotype was counted only a few times. Antigen specificity is unknown. Trimming pared 6 bases from V and 0 bases from J, leaving 17 bases between. The V gene's germline CDR1 is MNHEY and CDR2 SVGEGT. The CDR3 is 16 amino acids. Using RNA template, CDR3s of TCR alpha and beta were amplified with iRepertoire arm-PCR. MiXCR, run by TCRdb on the multiplex PCR reads, gives a single entry per CDR3 protein. The sample lists under 150,000 distinct CDR3 sequences; roughly two fifths were seen once. The J gene is TRBJ2-5, the V gene TRBV6-2 or TRBV6-3, with D unresolved. The sample was glioma tissue, nonneoplastic brain tissue, or PBMCs (not recorded which). The origin of this receptor is a human donor with low-grade glioma or glioblastoma, undergoing nonglioma brain surgery, or in good health (not recorded which). The CDR3 loop is CASSKSKTPYQETQYF. CDR3 nucleotides: TGTGCCAGCAGCAAAAGCAAGACACCGTACCAAGAGACCCAGTACTTC.